This T cell receptor beta chain was identified in a study of regulatory T cells in long-lasting Graves disease. General observations from the study: Patients with persistent disease showed a bias toward TRBV28, TRBJ1-2 and TRBJ2-5.

Building of the TCR beta libraries involved iRepertoire HTBI primers and Arm-PCR of CDR3 regions. Per the original methods: Samples revealed roughly 62 TRBV and 11 to 15 TRBJ segments. Using its own MiXCR run on the multiplex PCR reads, TCRdb lists one record per CDR3 protein. TCRdb's processing, not the study's, gives the V and J calls here. The sample consists of around 500,000 distinct CDR3 sequences, roughly 14% of them appearing once. The CDR3 totals 18 residues. CDR1 and CDR2 from the germline V gene are LGHDT and YNNKEL (reference sequence). Trimming at V came to 4 bases and at J to 7 bases, leaving 13 bases not matched to a gene. This clonotype was observed a few times. Antigen: not known. Sample time point: newly diagnosed GD, antithyroid drugs for less than 3 months. Scientists built the TCR library using RNA that was extracted from PBMCs. This sample also belongs to another study, concerning T cells in Graves' hyperthyroidism and ophthalmopathy. That work contributes: RT-PCR in the first round (using the HTBI primer set) targeted the TCR CDR3.

This receptor was obtained from a man younger than 45 with Graves disease. Sequences were derived from peripheral blood mononuclear cells (PBMCs), sampled at new diagnosis, from a patient treated with antithyroid drugs. This chain connects TRBV3-1 to TRBJ2-1; 13 nucleotides line up with TRBD2. The CDR3 loop reads CASSPVPGLAGLFNEQFF. CDR3 in DNA: TGTGCCAGCAGCCCTGTCCCGGGACTAGCGGGGCTTTTTAATGAGCAGTTCTTC.